The entry below describes one T cell receptor (beta chain). Its antigen is still unknown. The CDR3 consists of 13 residues. CDR1 and CDR2 (germline): SGHAT, FQNNGV. Trimming cost V 9 bases and J 10 bases; bases outside gene matches: 6. Sequence data for DNA of cultured CD4+ T cells were generated by the Oncomine TCR Beta short-read assay. The authors extracted genomic DNA from cultured CD4+ T cells. TCRdb analysed the PCR reads with MiXCR anew, one entry per CDR3 protein. The sample yields 9,500 to 10,000 distinct CDR3 sequences, 50% to 65% seen once. Regarding treatment: approximately 11-day PBMC culture with coronavirus spike peptide pools or control peptides (ViraFEST assay). TCRs were sequenced by ViraFEST after antigen-specific T cells had been expanded with peptide pools. The record originates from a study of vaccination and CD4 T cells after COVID-19. Study background: Stimuli were overlapping spike peptide pools of SARS-CoV-2 and three common cold coronaviruses (HCoV-NL63, HCoV-OC43, HCoV-229E). The study, taken as a whole, reports: Median SARS-CoV-2-reactive clonotype numbers went up from around 20 to 38, but not significantly.

The specimen was CD4+ T cells from blood, cultured in vitro. This sequence joins TRBV11-2 and TRBJ2-1; 13 bases line up with TRBD2. This TCR derives from a human donor who had recovered from COVID-19. In DNA form, the CDR3 reads TGTGCCAGTTCGGGACTAGCGGGACAAGAGCAGTTCTTC. The encoded protein is CASSGLAGQEQFF.